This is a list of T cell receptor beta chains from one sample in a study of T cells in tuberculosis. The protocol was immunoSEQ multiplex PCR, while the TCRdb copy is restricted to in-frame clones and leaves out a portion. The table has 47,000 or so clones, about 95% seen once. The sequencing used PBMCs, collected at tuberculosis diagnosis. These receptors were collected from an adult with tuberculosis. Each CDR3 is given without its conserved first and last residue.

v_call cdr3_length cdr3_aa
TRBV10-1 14 ASSGTSGSSYNEQF
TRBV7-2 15 ASSRTSGRAGGDEQF
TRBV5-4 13 ASSRGDRVDAEAF
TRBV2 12 ASRAPWEDTEAF
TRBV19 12 ASNPTPGTGSAF
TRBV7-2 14 ASSPRDRGGTGELF
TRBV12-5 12 ASGNGRAGNEQF
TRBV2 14 ASSEWKQVINYEQY
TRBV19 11 ASGQSRTGELF
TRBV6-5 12 ASSRQGPNYGYT
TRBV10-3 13 AISSPGTGGNTIY
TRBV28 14 ASSFPGQGAMWGYT
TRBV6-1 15 ASSEAYRDRASYGYT
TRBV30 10 AWSIVPSEAF
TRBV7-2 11 ASSLLRGETQY
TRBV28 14 ASSFGLDRGFQKLF
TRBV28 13 ASSSTVFSGNTIY
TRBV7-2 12 ASSFSQGVYEQF
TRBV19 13 ASRYGGSGNEKLF
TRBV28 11 ASSRTGRGEQY
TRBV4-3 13 ASSQGPSGYNEQF
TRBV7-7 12 ASTLTRGGNGYT
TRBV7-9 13 ASSAGTGPTDTQY
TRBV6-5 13 ASSGLAGGYNEQF
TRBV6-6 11 ASRDTGVHTQY
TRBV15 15 ATSSGSSGGGQETQY
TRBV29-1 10 SVRRAGETQY
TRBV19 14 ASQPGLAGVSDTQY
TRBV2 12 ASRGRETNEKLF
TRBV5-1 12 ASSATSGRAEQY
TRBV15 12 ATSDTRAGAPRD
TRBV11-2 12 ASSLERASEKLF
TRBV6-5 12 ASSQTGLNTEAF
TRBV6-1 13 ASRIAGGRNNEQF
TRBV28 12 ASSVPGQGPGYT
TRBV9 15 ASSVATSGGGQETQY
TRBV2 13 ASSERTLGANEQF
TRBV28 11 ASSWNRGDEQY
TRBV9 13 ASSEYGTSGSRQY
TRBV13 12 ASSLYSNTDTQY
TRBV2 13 ASSRQGANTGELF
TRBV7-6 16 ASSLAVASPYSTDTQY
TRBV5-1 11 ASSPGDTGELF
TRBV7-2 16 ASSSKGHLSVLSYEQY
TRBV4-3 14 AGNRAASSGANVLT